This T cell receptor (beta chain) was documented in a study of blood T cell repertoires in COVID-19. CDR1 and CDR2 (germline): LNHDA, SQIVND (reference sequence). The CDR3 extends over 13 amino acids. Clones were read by immunoSEQ multiplex PCR, and TCRdb kept only the in-frame ones, dropping some. The sample records about 80,000 clones, 82% being singletons. In regard to this clone: One junction end does not reproduce the germline sequence, and a read error may be involved.

The TCR sequence derives from a man older than 75 with acute or convalescent COVID-19. What was sequenced was peripheral blood. The chain couples TRBV19 to TRBJ1-4; maybe TRBD1 (5 bases). The CDR3 nucleotides read TGTGCCAGTAGTATCGGGACTAGTGAAAAACTGTTTTTT. Residues: CASSIGTSEKLFF.